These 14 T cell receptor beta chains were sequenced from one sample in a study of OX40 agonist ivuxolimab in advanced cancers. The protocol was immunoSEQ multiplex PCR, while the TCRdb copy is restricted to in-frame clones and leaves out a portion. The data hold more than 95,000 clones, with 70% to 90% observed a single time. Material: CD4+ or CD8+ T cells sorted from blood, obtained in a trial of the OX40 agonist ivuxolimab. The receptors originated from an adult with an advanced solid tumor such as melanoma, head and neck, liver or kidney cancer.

This CDR3 reads CASSLNTYQETQYF. The CDR3 nucleotides are TGTGCCAGCAGCTTAAATACGTACCAAGAGACCCAGTACTTC. The chain combines TRBV7-2 with TRBJ2-5; no firm D call. The germline V gene has CDR1 SGHTA and CDR2 FQGNSA. This CDR3 is 14 amino acids long. V lost 2 bases, J lost 0 bases, and 7 bases lay in between.

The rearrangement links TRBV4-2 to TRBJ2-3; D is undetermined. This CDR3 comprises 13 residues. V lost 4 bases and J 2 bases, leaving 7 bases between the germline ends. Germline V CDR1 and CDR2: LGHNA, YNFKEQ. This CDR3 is CASSPLYTDTQYF. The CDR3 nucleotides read TGTGCCAGCAGCCCCCTGTACACAGATACGCAGTATTTT.

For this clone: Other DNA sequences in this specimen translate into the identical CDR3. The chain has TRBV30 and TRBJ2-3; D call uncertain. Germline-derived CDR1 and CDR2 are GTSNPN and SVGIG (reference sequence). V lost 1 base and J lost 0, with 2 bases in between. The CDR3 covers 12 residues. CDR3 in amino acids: CAWSGSTDTQYF. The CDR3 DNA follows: TGTGCCTGGAGTGGGAGCACAGATACGCAGTATTTT.

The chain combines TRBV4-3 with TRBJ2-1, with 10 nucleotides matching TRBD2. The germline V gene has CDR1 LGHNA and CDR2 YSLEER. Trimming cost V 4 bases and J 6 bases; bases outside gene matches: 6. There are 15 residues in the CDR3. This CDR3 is CASSRQRGGLNEQFF. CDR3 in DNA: TGCGCCAGCAGCCGACAGCGGGGGGGCCTCAATGAGCAGTTCTTC.

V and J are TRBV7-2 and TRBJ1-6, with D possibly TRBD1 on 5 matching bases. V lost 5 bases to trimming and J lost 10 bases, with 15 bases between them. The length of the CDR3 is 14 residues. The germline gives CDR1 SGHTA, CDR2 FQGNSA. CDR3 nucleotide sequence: TGTGCCAGCAGCAGGGGAGACAGAGACTCACCCCTCCACTTT. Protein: CASSRGDRDSPLHF.

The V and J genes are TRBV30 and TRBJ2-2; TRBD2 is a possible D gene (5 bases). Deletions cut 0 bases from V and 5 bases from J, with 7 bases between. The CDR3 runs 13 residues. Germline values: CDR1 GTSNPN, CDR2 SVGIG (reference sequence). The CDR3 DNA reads TGTGCCTGGAGTGTACGGAGGACCGGGGAGCTGTTTTTT. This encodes CAWSVRRTGELFF.

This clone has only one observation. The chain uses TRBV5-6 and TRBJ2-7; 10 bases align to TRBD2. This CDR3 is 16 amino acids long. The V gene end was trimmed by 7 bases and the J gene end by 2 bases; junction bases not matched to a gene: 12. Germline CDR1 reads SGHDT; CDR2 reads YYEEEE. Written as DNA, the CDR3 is TGTGCCAGCTCCCATGGTAGCGGGGGGATCCCCTACGAGCAGTACTTC. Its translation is CASSHGSGGIPYEQYF.

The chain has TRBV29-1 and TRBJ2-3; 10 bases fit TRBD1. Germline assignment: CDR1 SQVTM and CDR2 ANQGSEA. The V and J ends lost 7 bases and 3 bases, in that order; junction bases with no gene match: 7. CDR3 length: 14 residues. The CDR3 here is CSAVGQGNTDTQYF. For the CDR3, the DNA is TGCAGCGCCGTGGGACAGGGGAATACAGATACGCAGTATTTT.

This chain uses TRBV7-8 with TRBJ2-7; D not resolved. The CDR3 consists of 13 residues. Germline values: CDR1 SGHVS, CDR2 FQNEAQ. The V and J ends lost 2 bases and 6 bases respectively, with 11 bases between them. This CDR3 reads CASSLPAGAEQYF. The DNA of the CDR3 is TGTGCCAGCAGCTTACCGGCAGGAGCCGAGCAGTACTTC.

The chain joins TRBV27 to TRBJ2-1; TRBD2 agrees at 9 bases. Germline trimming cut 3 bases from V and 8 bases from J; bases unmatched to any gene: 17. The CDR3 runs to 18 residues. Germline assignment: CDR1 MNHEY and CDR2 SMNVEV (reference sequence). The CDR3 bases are TGTGCCAGCAGTTTTACTCTCCCCCCGACTAGCGGCGAGGATGAGCAGTTCTTC. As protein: CASSFTLPPTSGEDEQFF.

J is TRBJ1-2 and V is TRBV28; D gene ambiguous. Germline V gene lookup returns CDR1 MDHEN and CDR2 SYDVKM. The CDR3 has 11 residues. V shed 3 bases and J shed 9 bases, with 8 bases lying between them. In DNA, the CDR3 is TGTGCCAGCAGTTTGACGGAACGCTACACCTTC. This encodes CASSLTERYTF.

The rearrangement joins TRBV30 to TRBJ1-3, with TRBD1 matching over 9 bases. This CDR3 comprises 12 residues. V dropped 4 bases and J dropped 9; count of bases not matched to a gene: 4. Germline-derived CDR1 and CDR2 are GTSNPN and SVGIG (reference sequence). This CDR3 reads CAWKGQGATIYF. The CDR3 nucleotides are TGTGCCTGGAAGGGACAGGGCGCCACCATATATTTT.

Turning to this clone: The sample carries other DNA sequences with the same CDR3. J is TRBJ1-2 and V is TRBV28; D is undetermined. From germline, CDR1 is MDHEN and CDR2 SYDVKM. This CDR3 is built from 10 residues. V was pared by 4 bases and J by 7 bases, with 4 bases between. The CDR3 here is CASSSGGYTF. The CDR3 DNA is TGTGCCAGCAGTTCTGGTGGCTACACCTTC.

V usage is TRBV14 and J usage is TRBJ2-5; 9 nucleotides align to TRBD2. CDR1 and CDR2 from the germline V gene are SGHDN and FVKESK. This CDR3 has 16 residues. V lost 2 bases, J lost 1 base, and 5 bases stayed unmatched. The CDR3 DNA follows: TGTGCCAGCAGCCAATTGAGCGGGGGGACCCAAGAGACCCAGTACTTC. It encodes CASSQLSGGTQETQYF.